The 21 T cell receptor beta chains in this list originate from one sample, sequenced in a study of blood T cell repertoires in COVID-19. Clones were read by immunoSEQ multiplex PCR, and TCRdb kept only the in-frame ones, dropping some. The data contain 45,000 or so clones, around 90% of them seen just once; the ten biggest clones take up approximately 13%. Material: peripheral blood. These TCRs come from a man older than 75 with acute or convalescent COVID-19.

This chain uses TRBV7-3 with TRBJ2-2; 8 bases agree with TRBD1. V lost 5 bases, J lost 5 bases, and 7 bases stayed unmatched. This CDR3 contains 15 residues. The germline gives CDR1 SGHTA, CDR2 FQGTGA. The CDR3 nucleotides read TGTGCCAGCAGCAACCCGGACAGGGATACCGGGGAGCTGTTTTTT. Amino acids: CASSNPDRDTGELFF.

This clone was seen once. V is TRBV7-3 and J is TRBJ2-1, with 10 positions matching TRBD2. This CDR3 spans 15 amino acids. The germline V gene encodes CDR1 SGHTA and CDR2 FQGTGA. The V segment lost 5 bases and the J segment 3 bases; nucleotides outside the gene matches: 4. The CDR3 is CASSRAGGRYNEQFF. CDR3 nucleotide sequence: TGTGCCAGCAGCCGAGCGGGGGGGCGCTACAATGAGCAGTTCTTC. The full variable domain, rest sourced from reference TRBV7-3 and TRBJ2-1, is GAGVSQTPSNKVTEKGKYVELRCDPISGHTALYWYRQSLGQGPEFLIYFQGTGAADDSGLPNDRFFAVRPEGSVSTLKIQRTERGDSAVYLCASSRAGGRYNEQFFGPGTRLTVL.

This rearrangement joins TRBV5-1 to TRBJ2-5, with D possibly matching TRBD1 (5 bases). The CDR3 covers 15 residues. Trimming took 0 bases from V and 6 from J, leaving 15 bases between them. Looked up from germline, CDR1 is SGHRS and CDR2 is YFSETQ. CDR3 amino acids: CASSLESRQGKTQYF. The CDR3 DNA is TGCGCCAGCAGCTTGGAGTCGCGGCAGGGAAAGACCCAGTACTTC. Combining the CDR3 with reference TRBV5-1 and TRBJ2-5 gives the whole variable domain KAGVTQTPRYLIKTRGQQVTLSCSPISGHRSVSWYQQTPGQGLQFLFEYFSETQRNKGNFPGRFSGRQFSNSRSEMNVSTLELGDSALYLCASSLESRQGKTQYFGPGTRLLVL.

The V and J genes are TRBV7-8 and TRBJ1-6; the match to TRBD1 covers 7 bases. Germline loops: CDR1 SGHVS, CDR2 FQNEAQ. The ends lost 8 bases at V and 6 bases at J; junction bases unmatched: 13. This CDR3 has 16 residues. CDR3 coding DNA: TGTGCCAGCTGCGAGGGGGCCAACGAGGCTAATTCACCCCTCCACTTT. Its translation is CASCEGANEANSPLHF.

The chain recombines TRBV2 with TRBJ2-2; 10 nucleotides line up with TRBD2. This CDR3 has 16 amino acids. Germline assignment: CDR1 SNHLY and CDR2 FYNNEI. V dropped 7 bases and J dropped 3; count of bases not matched to a gene: 8. CDR3 in amino acids: CASTTSGGADTGELFF. CDR3 in DNA: TGTGCCAGCACGACAAGCGGGGGGGCGGACACCGGGGAGCTGTTTTTT.

The J gene is TRBJ1-5, the V gene TRBV15; the D is unclear. The ends were cut back, 1 base at V and 0 bases at J, with 13 bases in the middle. Looked up from germline, CDR1 is LNHNV and CDR2 is YYDKDF (reference sequence). CDR3 size: 17 residues. The CDR3 coding sequence is TGTGCCACCAGCAGAGCATTTTATACTTATAGCAATCAGCCCCAGCATTTT. Amino acid sequence: CATSRAFYTYSNQPQHF.

V and J are TRBV6-5 and TRBJ2-1, with D tentatively TRBD1 (6 bases). V was shortened by 7 bases and J by 7 bases, with 14 bases between the two germline ends. The germline CDR1 and CDR2 sequences are MNHEY and SVGAGI. This CDR3 contains 13 residues. The CDR3 sequence is CASILGRGNEQFF. The CDR3 DNA follows: TGTGCCAGCATTCTAGGAAGGGGGAATGAGCAGTTCTTC.

This chain uses TRBV27 with TRBJ2-6, with D unresolved. Germline CDR1 and CDR2: MNHEY and SMNVEV (reference sequence). CDR3 length: 15 amino acids. Trimming cost V 3 bases and J 0 bases, with 6 bases left between them. CDR3 sequence reads: CASSFLSSGANVLTF. The CDR3 nucleotides are TGTGCCAGCAGTTTTTTGAGCTCTGGGGCCAACGTCCTGACTTTC.

This clone was observed once. V and J are TRBV19 and TRBJ2-7; no firm D call. The ends were cut back, 1 base at V and 2 bases at J, with 9 bases in the middle. The germline V gene encodes CDR1 LNHDA and CDR2 SQIVND (reference sequence). The CDR3 contains 14 residues. The CDR3: CASSIGAATYEQYF. CDR3 DNA sequence: TGTGCCAGTAGTATAGGGGCCGCCACCTACGAGCAGTACTTC.

V gene TRBV19 combines with J gene TRBJ1-1, with D possibly being TRBD1 (5 bases). V gave up 5 bases and J gave up 5 bases, with 18 bases separating them. Germline CDR1 reads LNHDA; CDR2 reads SQIVND (reference sequence). The CDR3 extends over 15 amino acids. The CDR3 is CASSPQQAAGTEAFF. For the CDR3, the DNA is TGTGCCAGTAGTCCTCAACAGGCTGCGGGGACTGAAGCTTTCTTT.

The chain combines TRBV28 with TRBJ1-2; TRBD1 agrees at 8 bases. After removal of 6 bases from V and 6 bases from J, the junction contained 6 bases not matched to a gene. The length of the CDR3 is 13 residues. The germline gives CDR1 MDHEN, CDR2 SYDVKM. The CDR3 DNA is TGTGCCAGCAGCAAACAGGGGGTCAATGGCTACACCTTC. This translates into CASSKQGVNGYTF.

The V gene is TRBV19, the J gene TRBJ1-2; no firm D call. Trimming pared 4 bases from V and 4 bases from J, leaving 19 bases between. The germline gives CDR1 LNHDA, CDR2 SQIVND (reference sequence). This CDR3 comprises 16 residues. CDR3 residues: CASSTPANRYTYGYTF. In DNA, the CDR3 is TGTGCCAGTAGTACTCCCGCGAATCGGTATACCTATGGCTACACCTTC.

This sequence joins TRBV6-5 and TRBJ2-7, with D possibly being TRBD2 (5 bases). The CDR3 has 11 residues. CDR1 and CDR2 from the germline V gene are MNHEY and SVGAGI. With 8 bases removed from V and 5 bases from J, the gap between germline ends came to 10 bases. The CDR3 nucleotides read TGTGCCAGCCCCCGGGGTCACGAGCAGTACTTC. This translates into CASPRGHEQYF.

The chain recombines TRBV10-2 with TRBJ2-1; TRBD1 aligns across 11 bases. With 6 bases clipped from V and 4 bases from J, the junction kept 2 bases outside the gene matches. There are 14 residues in the CDR3. CDR1 is WSHSY and CDR2 is SAAADI in the germline V gene. CDR3 sequence (DNA): TGCGCCAGCAGGGGACAGGGGGGGTACAATGAGCAGTTCTTC. Amino acids: CASRGQGGYNEQFF.

This clone was seen only a few times. The CDR3 loop reads CASSMSTGDGNSPLHF. For the CDR3, the DNA is TGTGCCAGTAGTATGTCCACGGGGGACGGTAATTCACCCCTCCACTTT. The chain combines TRBV19 with TRBJ1-6; possible D gene TRBD1, 5 bases. This CDR3 is built from 16 residues. The V end was cut by 3 bases, the J end by 6 bases, with 15 bases between. The germline V gene encodes CDR1 LNHDA and CDR2 SQIVND (reference sequence).

This chain joins TRBV10-1 and TRBJ2-7, with 13 bases that match TRBD2. Germline-derived CDR1 and CDR2 are WNHNN and SYGVQD (reference sequence). The CDR3 spans 15 residues. Germline trimming cut 5 bases from V and 2 bases from J; bases unmatched to any gene: 3. CDR3 bases: TGCGCCAGCAGTAAGACTAGCGGGGGGACCTACGAGCAGTACTTC. This codes for CASSKTSGGTYEQYF.

This rearrangement joins TRBV2 to TRBJ1-1; TRBD1 is a possible D gene (5 bases). CDR3 length equals 13 residues. The ends were cut back, 2 bases at V and 7 bases at J, with 11 bases in the middle. Germline V gives CDR1 SNHLY, CDR2 FYNNEI. The CDR3 sequence is CASSEQGVGEAFF. In nucleotides, the CDR3 is TGTGCCAGCAGTGAACAGGGTGTCGGTGAAGCTTTCTTT.

This sequence joins TRBV19 and TRBJ1-4, with D maybe TRBD1 (5 bases). CDR1 is LNHDA, CDR2 SQIVND, per germline (reference sequence). Trimming cost V 0 bases and J 8 bases, with 7 bases left between them. The CDR3 is made up of 13 amino acids. The CDR3 is CASSIDREEKLFF. Here the CDR3 DNA reads TGTGCCAGTAGTATAGACAGGGAAGAAAAACTGTTTTTT.

This clone was found once. This chain links TRBV28 with TRBJ2-7; 10 bases align to TRBD1. Germline V lookup: CDR1 MDHEN, CDR2 SYDVKM. V lost 7 bases and J lost 12; bases outside the gene matches: 21. The CDR3 runs to 16 residues. This CDR3 is CASNPGTGAVRRGRYF. CDR3 DNA: TGTGCCAGCAACCCCGGGACAGGGGCGGTTAGGCGGGGTCGGTACTTC.

CDR3 sequence reads: CASSRQTGGNYGYTF. CDR3 coding DNA: TGTGCCAGCAGCCGCCAGACAGGGGGAAACTATGGCTACACCTTC. The genes are TRBV3-1 (or the pseudogene TRBV3-2) and TRBJ1-2, with TRBD1 matching over 9 bases. Germline-derived CDR1 and CDR2 are LGHDT and YNNKEL (reference sequence). The CDR3 consists of 15 residues. The junction had 5 bases not matched to a gene; V was cut back by 4 bases and J by 2 bases.

The chain combines TRBV6-4 with TRBJ1-2; D is perhaps TRBD1 (5 bases). CDR1 and CDR2 from the germline V gene are MRHNA and SNTAGT. There are 15 residues in the CDR3. The V end lost 0 bases, the J end lost 4 bases, and 12 bases lay between the germline ends. CDR3 sequence (DNA): TGTGCCAGCAGTGACTCGAGCAGGGATCCCTATGGCTACACCTTC. Translating it yields CASSDSSRDPYGYTF.